A single sample gave rise to the 9 T cell receptor beta chains below, sequenced in a study of OX40 agonist ivuxolimab in advanced cancers. Produced via immunoSEQ multiplex PCR; TCRdb's table is partial and in-frame only. In the table there are some 81,000 clones, roughly 87% of which are singletons. Sequenced material: CD4+ or CD8+ T cells sorted from blood, taken in a trial of the OX40 agonist ivuxolimab. The receptors come from an adult with an advanced solid tumor such as melanoma, head and neck, liver or kidney cancer.

This chain connects TRBV4-1 to TRBJ2-3; D not certain. The CDR3 runs to 14 residues. Germline V CDR1 and CDR2: MGHRA, YSYEKL. V was trimmed by 0 bases and J by 0 bases, leaving 4 bases between them. For the CDR3, the DNA is TGCGCCAGCAGCCAAGATAGGAGCACAGATACGCAGTATTTT. Amino acid sequence: CASSQDRSTDTQYF.

The chain joins TRBV2 to TRBJ1-2, with D possibly TRBD1 on 5 matching bases. This CDR3 region has 13 residues. CDR1 and CDR2 from the germline V gene are SNHLY and FYNNEI. Trimming took off 6 bases at V and 7 bases at J, with 15 bases between the two ends. The CDR3 DNA reads as TGTGCCAGCAGGGGGGAGGGCCGGCGTGGCTACACCTTC. This sequence encodes CASRGEGRRGYTF.

The chain recombines TRBV4-2 with TRBJ1-6, with unresolved D. Germline CDR1 reads LGHNA; CDR2 reads YNFKEQ. The CDR3 runs to 14 residues. Trimming stripped 1 base from V and 6 bases from J, with 7 bases between. The CDR3 bases are TGTGCCAGCAGCCAAGCGGAGATTAATTCACCCCTCCACTTT. Its protein product is CASSQAEINSPLHF.

The chain has TRBV5-6 and TRBJ1-3; D perhaps matches TRBD1 (5 bases). Germline CDR1 is SGHDT and CDR2 is YYEEEE. CDR3 size: 17 residues. V was cut by 0 bases and J by 4 bases, with 17 bases left in between. The CDR3 is CASSLAGRGPEGNTIYF. The CDR3 DNA is TGTGCCAGCAGCTTGGCCGGGAGGGGCCCCGAAGGAAACACCATATATTTT.

The chain links TRBV25-1 to TRBJ2-5, with D possibly being TRBD2 (5 bases). Trimming shortened V by 1 base and J by 4 bases, and 10 bases separated the two germline ends. From germline, CDR1 is MGHDK and CDR2 SYGVNS. CDR3 length equals 14 residues. The CDR3, as DNA: TGTGCCAGCAGTGAATCGAGGGAGAGAGAGACCCAGTACTTC. It specifies CASSESRERETQYF.

V is TRBV12-5 and J is TRBJ2-1; TRBD1 matches 7 bases. The CDR3 covers 17 residues. Germline-derived CDR1 and CDR2 are LGHNT and FRNRAP. V lost 0 bases and J lost 2; bases outside the gene matches: 7. This CDR3 reads CASGLVQAGTAYNEQFF. DNA of the CDR3: TGTGCTAGTGGTTTGGTTCAGGCCGGGACAGCCTACAATGAGCAGTTCTTC.

V usage is TRBV28 and J usage is TRBJ2-5; D remains ambiguous. Germline values: CDR1 MDHEN, CDR2 SYDVKM. There are 13 residues in the CDR3. The V and J ends lost 2 bases and 5 bases respectively, with 9 bases between them. The CDR3 sequence is CASSLRPRETQYF. In DNA, the CDR3 is TGTGCCAGCAGTTTACGTCCTCGGGAGACCCAGTACTTC.

This chain links TRBV10-1 with TRBJ1-1; D uncertain. The CDR3 is 13 residues long. Trimming left V 11 bases short and J 2 bases short, with 15 bases between. Germline CDR1 and CDR2: WNHNN and SYGVQD (reference sequence). CDR3 bases: TGCGCCGCGTGTAGTGGATGCAACACTGAAGCTTTCTTT. Protein: CAACSGCNTEAFF.

By share, this clone counts as medium-sized (0.01 to 0.1%). The chain couples TRBV30 to TRBJ1-6; no clear D gene. With 4 bases removed from V and 5 bases from J, the gap between germline ends came to 12 bases. The CDR3 sequence is 14 residues long. Per the germline V gene, CDR1 is GTSNPN and CDR2 is SVGIG (reference sequence). The CDR3 DNA sequence: TGTGCCTGGAAAGTCGCCAGTAATAATTCACCCCTCCACTTT. Its translation: CAWKVASNNSPLHF.